This T cell receptor beta chain emerged from a study of T cells after posttransplantation cyclophosphamide. Overall study results and limits: Donor-recipient repertoire similarity was low at 1-2 months, rising over year one. Tissue-infiltrating T cells from skin or gut overlapped little with blood T cells.

Points on this clone: Its antigen is as yet unknown.

Data came from immunoSEQ multiplex PCR; TCRdb stores just in-frame clones and leaves some out. Of around 30,000 clones listed, about nine tenths are singletons. J lost 4 bases, V lost 6 bases, and 2 bases had no gene match. The CDR3 covers 12 residues. The V gene's germline CDR1 is SGHTS and CDR2 YDEGEE. This related bone marrow graft donor gave peripheral blood on the day of marrow donation. This rearrangement joins TRBV5-8 to TRBJ2-3; 7 positions agree with TRBD2. The receptor comes from a man in his fifties or sixties. What was sequenced was PBMCs. The CDR3 DNA reads as TGTGCCAGCACTCGGGGGGCAGATACGCAGTATTTT. This gives the protein CASTRGADTQYF.